This is a list of T cell receptor beta chains from one sample in a study of control samples from healthy donors and cancer patients. Assay: immunoSEQ multiplex PCR; the TCRdb copy retains only in-frame clones and omits some. Of 100,000 to 150,000 clones in the sample, approximately 90% were seen once. Input material: blood. The receptors were sampled from a woman between 45 and 65 years old in good health. CDR3s include the opening cysteine and the closing phenylalanine or tryptophan. Fields, in order: CDR3 DNA, CDR3 protein, D gene, J gene, V gene, clone size. A D gene is named only where the DNA matches it firmly. Size is stated for part of the rows, as once, few or many counts, or as a class when the clone is expanded.

CDR3 DNA: TGTGCCAGCAGCCTCGGACTAGCCCCTACTGGTACGCAGTATTTT
CDR3 protein: CASSLGLAPTGTQYF
D gene: TRBD2
J gene: TRBJ2-3
V gene: TRBV2
clone size: -

CDR3 DNA: TGTGCCAGCAGTTTGAGAGGGGGCAATTCACCCCTCCACTTT
CDR3 protein: CASSLRGGNSPLHF
D gene: TRBD1
J gene: TRBJ1-6
V gene: TRBV27
clone size: -

CDR3 DNA: TGTGCCAGCAGCCCCAAGGGCGGGTCCTACGAGCAGTACTTC
CDR3 protein: CASSPKGGSYEQYF
D gene: -
J gene: TRBJ2-7
V gene: TRBV7-9
clone size: -

CDR3 DNA: TGTGCCAGCAGCTCGGACAGGGAGATCTATGGCTACACCTTC
CDR3 protein: CASSSDREIYGYTF
D gene: TRBD1
J gene: TRBJ1-2
V gene: TRBV13
clone size: -

CDR3 DNA: TGTGCCAGCAGCCAAGATCTACAGGGGGTTGGGGAGCAGTACTTC
CDR3 protein: CASSQDLQGVGEQYF
D gene: TRBD1
J gene: TRBJ2-7
V gene: TRBV3-1/TRBV3-2
clone size: -

CDR3 DNA: TGTGCCAGCAGTCGGACCGGGACTAGCGGGAGGGGTACAGATACGCAGTATTTT
CDR3 protein: CASSRTGTSGRGTDTQYF
D gene: TRBD2
J gene: TRBJ2-3
V gene: TRBV2
clone size: -

CDR3 DNA: TGTGCCAGTAATCGTAACCAGGGGGATCAGCCCCAGCATTTT
CDR3 protein: CASNRNQGDQPQHF
D gene: TRBD1
J gene: TRBJ1-5
V gene: TRBV19
clone size: -

CDR3 DNA: TGTGCCAGCAGTTACGGCCCGGTGGGCACTGAAGCTTTCTTT
CDR3 protein: CASSYGPVGTEAFF
D gene: -
J gene: TRBJ1-1
V gene: TRBV6-5
clone size: -

CDR3 DNA: TGTGCCAGCCGGGACAACTATAGCAATCAGCCCCAGCATTTT
CDR3 protein: CASRDNYSNQPQHF
D gene: -
J gene: TRBJ1-5
V gene: TRBV28
clone size: -

CDR3 DNA: TGTGCCAGCACCCTTGGCCCATTTTCCGGCACAGATACGCAGTATTTT
CDR3 protein: CASTLGPFSGTDTQYF
D gene: -
J gene: TRBJ2-3
V gene: TRBV2
clone size: -

CDR3 DNA: TGTGCCAGCTCGGAAAATAATGAGCAGTTCTTC
CDR3 protein: CASSENNEQFF
D gene: -
J gene: TRBJ2-1
V gene: TRBV6-5
clone size: -

CDR3 DNA: TGTGCCAGCAGTACCAACCCCGCCAGTAACTATGGCTACACCTTC
CDR3 protein: CASSTNPASNYGYTF
D gene: -
J gene: TRBJ1-2
V gene: TRBV28
clone size: once

CDR3 DNA: TGTGCCAGCTCACAGAGGACTGGAGGGGAGACCCAGTACTTC
CDR3 protein: CASSQRTGGETQYF
D gene: -
J gene: TRBJ2-5
V gene: TRBV18
clone size: once

CDR3 DNA: TGTGCCAGCAGCTTGGGTTTGTATGAAGCTTTCTTT
CDR3 protein: CASSLGLYEAFF
D gene: -
J gene: TRBJ1-1
V gene: TRBV5-4
clone size: -

CDR3 DNA: TGTGCCAGCAGTGAAGGCTCCCGATGGACCGGGGAGCTGTTTTTT
CDR3 protein: CASSEGSRWTGELFF
D gene: -
J gene: TRBJ2-2
V gene: TRBV6-1
clone size: -

CDR3 DNA: TGCAGCGTTGAGGAGGGAGATACGCAGTATTTT
CDR3 protein: CSVEEGDTQYF
D gene: -
J gene: TRBJ2-3
V gene: TRBV29-1
clone size: -

CDR3 DNA: TGTGCCAGTAGTATAGATCAATTCGGGGGAACTGAAGCTTTCTTT
CDR3 protein: CASSIDQFGGTEAFF
D gene: -
J gene: TRBJ1-1
V gene: TRBV19
clone size: once

CDR3 DNA: TGTGCCAGCAGTTTAAACAGGAGGCCCCTCCACTTT
CDR3 protein: CASSLNRRPLHF
D gene: -
J gene: TRBJ1-6
V gene: TRBV12-3/TRBV12-4
clone size: -

CDR3 DNA: TGTGCCAACAGTGACGGCAGAGGGAACACTGAAGCTTTCTTT
CDR3 protein: CANSDGRGNTEAFF
D gene: -
J gene: TRBJ1-1
V gene: TRBV2
clone size: -

CDR3 DNA: TGTGCCAGCAGCTTAGGCAGACTCGCAGATACGCAGTATTTT
CDR3 protein: CASSLGRLADTQYF
D gene: -
J gene: TRBJ2-3
V gene: TRBV13
clone size: -